The source of this T cell receptor beta chain is a study of regulatory T cells in long-lasting Graves disease. In building TCR beta libraries, iRepertoire HTBI primers were used together with Arm-PCR of CDR3 regions. TCRdb re-analysed the multiplex PCR reads in MiXCR, keeping a single row per CDR3 protein. The sample lists approximately 490,000 distinct CDR3 sequences, roughly 15% occurring once. V dropped 0 bases and J dropped 3 bases, with 17 bases sitting between them. In germline, CDR1 is DFQATT, CDR2 SNEGSKA (reference sequence). The CDR3 loop spans 17 amino acids. The sample's time point: newly diagnosed GD, antithyroid drugs for less than 3 months. There was RNA extracted from PBMCs, and the TCR library was made from it. The data were also submitted as part of a second study, on T cells in Graves' hyperthyroidism and ophthalmopathy. From that second work: Primed by the HTBI set, a first-round RT-PCR was run on the TCR CDR3.

This clonotype was sampled from a middle-aged man with Graves disease. This sample comprised peripheral blood mononuclear cells (PBMCs), obtained at new diagnosis, from a patient treated with antithyroid drugs. This sequence joins TRBV20-1 and TRBJ2-2; D may be TRBD1 or TRBD2 (5 bases each). The CDR3, as DNA: TGCAGTGCTAGAGATTGGGGCCCGCTGGGGGACACCGGGGAGCTGTTTTTT. Protein product: CSARDWGPLGDTGELFF.